This T cell receptor beta chain was retrieved from a study of cytomegalovirus exposure and HLA in healthy donors. Study-level findings and limits: From TCR beta sequences, most subjects' HLA-A and HLA-B alleles were reportedly predicted accurately.

The PCR ran on 60 Vbeta and 13 Jbeta primers. Only in-frame clones appear in the TCRdb table, and some are missing; sequencing was by immunoSEQ multiplex PCR. This sample has 150,000 to 200,000 clones, with around 87% found just once. This CDR3 has 15 amino acids. Germline CDR1 SGHNT, CDR2 YENEEA. V trimming: 3 bases; J trimming: 3 bases; junction bases outside the gene matches: 7. Regarding this clone: What it binds is not known.

The sample comprised PBMCs. This receptor was obtained from a woman aged 18-29 years in good health and CMV-seronegative. The V and J genes are TRBV11-3 and TRBJ2-7, with 8 bases identical to TRBD1. For the CDR3, the DNA is TGTGCCAGCAGCTTTGGAGGACAGGGAGTCTACGAGCAGTACTTC. It yields the protein CASSFGGQGVYEQYF.